The rows below give T cell receptor beta chains drawn from one sample of a study of blood T cell repertoires in COVID-19. Here immunoSEQ multiplex PCR was the method, and the copy in TCRdb shows in-frame clones only, minus some. The profile shows tens of thousands of clones, 90% of them singletons. The source material was peripheral blood. These receptors all come from a woman in her thirties or forties with active COVID-19. The CDR3 runs from the conserved cysteine through the conserved F or W. The order of the fields is clone size, V gene, D gene, J gene, CDR3 protein, CDR3 DNA. D genes are given only for firm matches. Expanded clones get a size class; other rows say once, few or many, or leave the size out.

clone size: NA; V gene: TRBV21-1; D gene: NA; J gene: TRBJ1-5; CDR3 protein: CASSLRPLDRPSSNQPQHF; CDR3 DNA: TGTGCCAGCAGCCTGCGTCCCTTGGACAGACCATCAAGCAATCAGCCCCAGCATTTT
clone size: NA; V gene: TRBV6-2/TRBV6-3; D gene: TRBD1; J gene: TRBJ2-7; CDR3 protein: CASSRNRGSYEQYF; CDR3 DNA: TGTGCCAGCAGCCGTAACAGGGGGAGCTACGAGCAGTACTTC
clone size: NA; V gene: TRBV2; D gene: TRBD1; J gene: TRBJ2-7; CDR3 protein: CASTDRVYEQYF; CDR3 DNA: TGTGCCAGCACGGACAGGGTGTACGAGCAGTACTTC
clone size: NA; V gene: TRBV7-9; D gene: TRBD1; J gene: TRBJ1-4; CDR3 protein: CASSLLRGQEKLFF; CDR3 DNA: TGTGCCAGCAGCTTACTCAGGGGGCAGGAAAAACTGTTTTTT
clone size: once; V gene: TRBV30; D gene: NA; J gene: TRBJ1-2; CDR3 protein: CAWSVGGALSGYTF; CDR3 DNA: TGTGCCTGGAGTGTAGGGGGGGCGCTTAGCGGCTACACCTTC
clone size: once; V gene: TRBV11-3; D gene: TRBD1; J gene: TRBJ2-7; CDR3 protein: CASSPPGGYEQYF; CDR3 DNA: TGTGCCAGCAGCCCGCCAGGGGGCTACGAGCAGTACTTC
clone size: few; V gene: TRBV7-2; D gene: NA; J gene: TRBJ1-5; CDR3 protein: CASSPIRDQPQHF; CDR3 DNA: TGTGCCAGCAGTCCAATCAGGGATCAGCCCCAGCATTTT
clone size: NA; V gene: TRBV6-2/TRBV6-3; D gene: NA; J gene: TRBJ1-2; CDR3 protein: CASSYGSYGYTF; CDR3 DNA: TGTGCCAGCAGTTACGGGAGCTATGGCTACACCTTC
clone size: NA; V gene: TRBV19; D gene: TRBD1; J gene: TRBJ1-2; CDR3 protein: CASSIGGPTGVDGYTF; CDR3 DNA: TGTGCCAGTAGTATTGGGGGGCCGACAGGGGTCGATGGCTACACCTTC
clone size: once; V gene: TRBV3-1/TRBV3-2; D gene: NA; J gene: TRBJ2-3; CDR3 protein: CASSRGGTDTQYF; CDR3 DNA: TGTGCCAGCAGCCGCGGGGGCACAGATACGCAGTATTTT
clone size: NA; V gene: TRBV13; D gene: NA; J gene: TRBJ2-3; CDR3 protein: CASSLGRYDTQYF; CDR3 DNA: TGTGCCAGCAGCTTAGGCAGGTACGATACGCAGTATTTT
clone size: NA; V gene: TRBV19; D gene: NA; J gene: TRBJ1-2; CDR3 protein: CASSIGRGNYGYTF; CDR3 DNA: TGTGCCAGTAGTATCGGACGGGGAAACTATGGCTACACCTTC
clone size: NA; V gene: TRBV6-1; D gene: TRBD1; J gene: TRBJ1-2; CDR3 protein: CASSEAGDRGDGYTF; CDR3 DNA: TGTGCCAGCAGTGAAGCGGGGGACAGGGGAGATGGCTACACCTTC
clone size: NA; V gene: TRBV11-2; D gene: NA; J gene: TRBJ1-2; CDR3 protein: CASSSRGLGGYTF; CDR3 DNA: TGTGCCAGCAGCTCCAGGGGTCTGGGTGGCTACACCTTC
clone size: NA; V gene: TRBV7-3; D gene: TRBD1; J gene: TRBJ1-6; CDR3 protein: CASSQTGAGPLHF; CDR3 DNA: TGTGCCAGCAGCCAAACAGGGGCTGGACCCCTCCACTTT
clone size: NA; V gene: TRBV5-1; D gene: TRBD1; J gene: TRBJ2-5; CDR3 protein: CASSATGDRGVTQYF; CDR3 DNA: TGCGCCAGCAGCGCGACCGGGGACAGAGGAGTAACCCAGTACTTC
clone size: NA; V gene: TRBV2; D gene: TRBD2; J gene: TRBJ2-3; CDR3 protein: CASSDSLAGTDTQYF; CDR3 DNA: TGTGCCAGCAGTGATAGTCTAGCGGGCACAGATACGCAGTATTTT
clone size: NA; V gene: TRBV2; D gene: TRBD1; J gene: TRBJ1-1; CDR3 protein: CASRTGGTEAFF; CDR3 DNA: TGTGCCTCCCGGACAGGGGGCACTGAAGCTTTCTTT
clone size: NA; V gene: TRBV11-3; D gene: NA; J gene: TRBJ1-3; CDR3 protein: CASSFESGLSSTIYF; CDR3 DNA: TGTGCCAGCAGCTTTGAGTCGGGACTCTCAAGCACCATATATTTT
clone size: NA; V gene: TRBV19; D gene: TRBD2; J gene: TRBJ2-7; CDR3 protein: CARVVGGGSWEQYF; CDR3 DNA: TGTGCCAGAGTAGTCGGGGGGGGATCGTGGGAGCAGTACTTC
clone size: NA; V gene: TRBV19; D gene: NA; J gene: TRBJ2-3; CDR3 protein: CASRSTDTDTQYF; CDR3 DNA: TGTGCCAGTAGGTCGACAGACACAGATACGCAGTATTTT
clone size: NA; V gene: TRBV5-8; D gene: TRBD2; J gene: TRBJ2-1; CDR3 protein: CASRGEATSGTNEQFF; CDR3 DNA: TGTGCCAGCAGGGGGGAGGCGACTAGCGGGACCAATGAGCAGTTCTTC
clone size: once; V gene: TRBV7-6; D gene: TRBD1; J gene: TRBJ1-5; CDR3 protein: CASSPGQGFNQPQHF; CDR3 DNA: TGTGCCAGCAGTCCGGGACAGGGCTTCAATCAGCCCCAGCATTTT
clone size: NA; V gene: TRBV9; D gene: NA; J gene: TRBJ1-1; CDR3 protein: CASSATGGGTEAFF; CDR3 DNA: TGTGCCAGCAGCGCAACGGGAGGGGGTACTGAAGCTTTCTTT
clone size: NA; V gene: TRBV5-5; D gene: NA; J gene: TRBJ1-5; CDR3 protein: CASSLGRDNQPQHF; CDR3 DNA: TGTGCCAGCAGCTTGGGCCGGGACAATCAGCCCCAGCATTTT
clone size: few; V gene: TRBV4-2; D gene: NA; J gene: TRBJ2-2; CDR3 protein: CASSQDLGGRRFGELFF; CDR3 DNA: TGTGCCAGCAGCCAAGATCTTGGAGGGCGTCGATTCGGGGAGCTGTTTTTT
clone size: NA; V gene: TRBV6-6; D gene: TRBD1; J gene: TRBJ1-6; CDR3 protein: CASSQRGTGFLSSPLHF; CDR3 DNA: TGTGCCAGCAGTCAAAGGGGGACAGGGTTTCTCAGTTCACCCCTCCACTTT
clone size: once; V gene: TRBV30; D gene: NA; J gene: TRBJ1-6; CDR3 protein: CAWRQTGVSPLHF; CDR3 DNA: TGTGCCTGGAGACAGACAGGAGTTTCACCCCTCCACTTT
clone size: few; V gene: TRBV5-1; D gene: TRBD2; J gene: TRBJ2-2; CDR3 protein: CASSLVASGGANTGELFF; CDR3 DNA: TGCGCCAGCAGCTTGGTGGCTAGCGGGGGGGCGAACACCGGGGAGCTGTTTTTT
clone size: once; V gene: TRBV6-6; D gene: NA; J gene: TRBJ1-1; CDR3 protein: CASSGQANSNTEAFF; CDR3 DNA: TGTGCCAGCAGTGGTCAGGCCAATTCGAACACTGAAGCTTTCTTT
clone size: NA; V gene: TRBV11-3; D gene: NA; J gene: TRBJ1-1; CDR3 protein: CASSLDTEAFF; CDR3 DNA: TGTGCCAGCAGCCTCGACACTGAAGCTTTCTTT
clone size: NA; V gene: TRBV4-2; D gene: TRBD1; J gene: TRBJ1-2; CDR3 protein: CASSQGDRVDYGHTF; CDR3 DNA: TGTGCCAGCAGCCAAGGGGACAGGGTCGACTATGGCCACACCTTC
clone size: NA; V gene: TRBV5-1; D gene: NA; J gene: TRBJ2-5; CDR3 protein: CASSKVEAPETQYF; CDR3 DNA: TGCGCCAGCAGTAAGGTCGAGGCCCCGGAGACCCAGTACTTC
clone size: NA; V gene: TRBV7-9; D gene: NA; J gene: TRBJ1-2; CDR3 protein: CASSLGQGNWYGYTF; CDR3 DNA: TGTGCCAGCAGCTTAGGGCAGGGGAATTGGTATGGCTACACCTTC
clone size: NA; V gene: TRBV10-3; D gene: TRBD2; J gene: TRBJ2-2; CDR3 protein: CAISDGGGGAVAGELFF; CDR3 DNA: TGTGCCATCAGTGATGGAGGCGGGGGGGCTGTGGCCGGGGAGCTGTTTTTT
clone size: NA; V gene: TRBV19; D gene: NA; J gene: TRBJ2-1; CDR3 protein: CASSIQGLGQFF; CDR3 DNA: TGTGCCAGTAGTATCCAGGGGCTTGGCCAGTTCTTC
clone size: NA; V gene: TRBV6-6; D gene: TRBD1; J gene: TRBJ2-7; CDR3 protein: CASSYSRDSYEQYF; CDR3 DNA: TGTGCCAGCAGTTACTCCCGGGACAGCTACGAGCAGTACTTC
clone size: NA; V gene: TRBV9; D gene: NA; J gene: TRBJ1-2; CDR3 protein: CASSVGPPRRRAGGYTF; CDR3 DNA: TGTGCCAGCAGCGTAGGCCCCCCTCGACGGCGGGCTGGAGGCTACACCTTC
clone size: few; V gene: TRBV12-5; D gene: NA; J gene: TRBJ1-6; CDR3 protein: CASGLTDNSPLHF; CDR3 DNA: TGTGCTAGTGGTTTGACAGATAATTCACCCCTCCACTTT
clone size: once; V gene: TRBV5-4; D gene: NA; J gene: TRBJ1-4; CDR3 protein: CASSAAPTGVSKLFF; CDR3 DNA: TGTGCCAGCAGCGCCGCCCCGACAGGAGTCTCTAAACTGTTTTTT